A selection of T cell receptor beta chains follows, all from one sample in a study of blood T cell repertoires in COVID-19. Sequencing was performed with immunoSEQ multiplex PCR; in TCRdb, only in-frame clones are kept and a portion is missing. The repertoire holds some 490,000 clones, with roughly 88% as singletons. Sequencing was done on a sample of peripheral blood. These receptors were obtained from a human donor in a cohort sampled during active COVID-19. Each CDR3 is given with its conserved first and last residue. A D gene is named only where the DNA matches it firmly. Some rows have no size entry. The others give once, few or many, or a class for an expanded clone.

TRBJ2-3	TRBV14	-	-	TGTGCCAGCAGCCGGCTGATCGAAGATACGCAGTATTTT	CASSRLIEDTQYF
TRBJ2-5	TRBV19	few	TRBD2	TGTGCCAGTAGTATGGCGCTAGCGGAGTCCGGGACCCAGTACTTC	CASSMALAESGTQYF
TRBJ2-5	TRBV11-2	-	TRBD2	TGTGCCAGCAGCACAAAGGGACTAGCGGGAGAAGAGACCCAGTACTTC	CASSTKGLAGEETQYF
TRBJ2-3	TRBV5-6	-	-	TGTGCCAGCAGCTTGGGAGATAGCACAGATACGCAGTATTTT	CASSLGDSTDTQYF
TRBJ2-1	TRBV3-1/TRBV3-2	-	-	TGTGCCAGCAGCCAACAACCCTATTACAATGAGCAGTTCTTC	CASSQQPYYNEQFF
TRBJ2-7	TRBV4-1	-	-	TGCGCCAGCAGCCCTGCCGGACAGCTCTACGAGCAGTACTTC	CASSPAGQLYEQYF
TRBJ2-1	TRBV28	-	-	TGTGCCAGTTCGCTGAGTCTTAGCTCCTACAATGAGCAGTTCTTC	CASSLSLSSYNEQFF
TRBJ2-5	TRBV19	-	-	TGTGCCAGTAGTATTGGGCGGGATGGAGAGACCCAGTACTTC	CASSIGRDGETQYF
TRBJ2-2	TRBV4-3	-	TRBD1	TGCGCCAGCAGCCAAGATAGAATTGGGACAGGGGCAGCGGGCACCGGGGAGCTGTTTTTT	CASSQDRIGTGAAGTGELFF
TRBJ1-4	TRBV30	few	-	TGTGCCTGGGCAGGAAGCCAGAATGAAAAACTGTTTTTT	CAWAGSQNEKLFF
TRBJ1-1	TRBV13	-	-	TGTGCCAGCAGCCCACAAGAGAACACTGAAGCTTTCTTT	CASSPQENTEAFF
TRBJ1-6	TRBV18	-	TRBD1	TGTGCCAGCTCACCAGCGGGACAGGTGAATTCACCCCTCCACTTT	CASSPAGQVNSPLHF
TRBJ2-1	TRBV6-5	-	TRBD2	TGTGCCAGCATGAAAGCGGGAGTTGGCGATGAGCAGTTCTTC	CASMKAGVGDEQFF
TRBJ2-3	TRBV28	-	-	TGTGCCAGCAGTTCGAGGGGGGGGGCAGATACGCAGTATTTT	CASSSRGGADTQYF
TRBJ2-1	TRBV13	-	-	TGTGCCAGCAGTCTCGGGACAAATTTTAATGAGCAGTTCTTC	CASSLGTNFNEQFF
TRBJ2-7	TRBV5-6	-	TRBD2	TGTGCCAGCAGCTTTGGGCGGGAGCAGGGCGAGCAGTACTTC	CASSFGREQGEQYF
TRBJ2-1	TRBV9	-	-	TGTGCCAGCAGCGTAGGTGGGGGGATTAGGTACAATGAGCAGTTCTTC	CASSVGGGIRYNEQFF